This TCR beta chain was profiled in a study of blood T cell repertoires in COVID-19. Data came from immunoSEQ multiplex PCR; TCRdb stores just in-frame clones and leaves some out. The data contain a few hundred thousand clones, roughly 87% of them singletons. The sequencing sample was made of PBMCs or T cells enriched from blood (not recorded which). The TCR originated in a woman between 45 and 65 years old who had recovered from COVID-19.

The CDR3 coding sequence is TGTGCCAGCAGCTCTAGCGGGGAAGGGGCCTTTGGAGTTATGTCACAGCAGTACTTC. It is translated as CASSSSGEGAFGVMSQQYF. This rearrangement joins TRBV7-8 to TRBJ2-7; 9 positions match TRBD2. V was pared by 4 bases and J by 8 bases, with 24 bases of the junction left unmatched. CDR3 length equals 19 residues. Germline CDR1 and CDR2: SGHVS and FQNEAQ.